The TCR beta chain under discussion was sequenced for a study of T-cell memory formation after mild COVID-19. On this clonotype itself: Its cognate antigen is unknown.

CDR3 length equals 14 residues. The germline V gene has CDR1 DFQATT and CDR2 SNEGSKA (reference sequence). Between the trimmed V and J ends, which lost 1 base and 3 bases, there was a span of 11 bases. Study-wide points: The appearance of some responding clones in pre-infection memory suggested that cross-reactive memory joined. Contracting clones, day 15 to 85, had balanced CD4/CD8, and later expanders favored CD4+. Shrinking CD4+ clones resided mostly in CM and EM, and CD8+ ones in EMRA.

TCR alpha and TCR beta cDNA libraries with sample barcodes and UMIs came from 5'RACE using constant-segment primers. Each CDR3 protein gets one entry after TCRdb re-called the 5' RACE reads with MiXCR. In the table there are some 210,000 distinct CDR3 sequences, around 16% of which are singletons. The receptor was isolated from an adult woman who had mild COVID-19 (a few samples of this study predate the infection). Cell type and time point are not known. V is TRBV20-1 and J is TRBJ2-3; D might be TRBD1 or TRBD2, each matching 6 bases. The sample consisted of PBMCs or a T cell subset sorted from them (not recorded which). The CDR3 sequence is CSARVGGRTDTQYF. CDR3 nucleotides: TGCAGTGCTAGAGTGGGGGGCAGAACAGATACGCAGTATTTT.